This TCR beta chain stems from a study of blood T cells in healthy people across ages. Trimming left V 10 bases short and J 1 base short, with 19 bases between. CDR3 length: 15 amino acids. Germline CDR1 reads ENHRY; CDR2 reads SYGVKD. PBMCs, at least 7 million per sample, were isolated. This clonotype was picked up a small number of times. The antigen remains undetermined. A J-beta primer mix and a sample-barcoded 5' primer were used in a second PCR of roughly 6 to 11 cycles. TCRdb re-called the 5' RACE reads with MiXCR, one entry per CDR3 protein. The repertoire holds some 1.4 million distinct CDR3 sequences, with 42% as singletons. Study findings and constraints: When one million T cells were used, diversity estimates were thought to be underestimates.

Sequenced material: blood. This TCR was sampled from a woman aged 18-30 years in good health. V gene TRBV10-3 combines with J gene TRBJ1-1; TRBD1 might be the D (5 bases). The CDR3 sequence is CATLRTQTENTEAFF. The CDR3 DNA follows: TGTGCCACCCTACGCACTCAGACAGAGAACACTGAAGCTTTCTTT.